A selection of T cell receptor beta chains follows, all from one sample in a study of T cell repertoires in cytomegalovirus infection. Each CDR3 protein gets one entry after TCRdb re-called the reads with MiXCR. The repertoire holds roughly 130,000 distinct CDR3 sequences, with roughly a quarter as singletons. For these TCRs, the target antigens are not known. The source material was PBMCs, sequenced either directly or after in vitro stimulation (not recorded which). Receptor source: a human donor in good health (CMV status not recorded). Some clones in this sample may be carry-over from other donors' samples. Each CDR3 is given with its conserved first and last residue. D genes are given only for firm matches. Only some rows state a clone size, as once, few, many or a class for expanded clones.

TRBJ1-2	NA	NA	TRBV12-3/TRBV12-4	TGTGCCAGCAGTTTTGTCCGGCAAGGCTACACCTTC	CASSFVRQGYTF
TRBJ1-6	NA	many	TRBV7-2	TGTGCCAGCAGCTTGCAGGAGGATTCACCCCTCCACTTT	CASSLQEDSPLHF
TRBJ2-3	NA	few	TRBV12-3/TRBV12-4	TGTGCCAGCAACCCCGGTCCTAGCACAGATACGCAGTATTTT	CASNPGPSTDTQYF
TRBJ2-7	TRBD2	NA	TRBV20-1	TGCAGTGCTAGGGGGAGGGGAGAGCAGTACTTC	CSARGRGEQYF
TRBJ1-1	NA	few	TRBV6-5	TGTGCCAGCAGTTACGACGGGGCAGTGGGCACTGAAGCTTTCTTT	CASSYDGAVGTEAFF
TRBJ2-3	TRBD2	NA	TRBV6-2/TRBV6-3	TGTGCCAGTGACTGGGGACTAGCGGGCACAGATACGCAGTATTTT	CASDWGLAGTDTQYF
TRBJ2-3	NA	few	TRBV28	TGTGCGACCCACCAGGATACGCAGTATTTT	CATHQDTQYF
TRBJ2-1	NA	NA	TRBV24-1	TGTGCCACCAGTGGTGGATGGGCGGATTTCTCCTACAATGAGCAGTTCTTC	CATSGGWADFSYNEQFF
TRBJ1-3	TRBD1	medium-sized	TRBV7-2	TGTGCCAGCAGCTTAAGGCGACAGGGAGATAACACCATATATTTT	CASSLRRQGDNTIYF
TRBJ2-1	TRBD2	once	TRBV7-4	TGTGCCAGCAGCCCGAACTCCGGGACTAGCGGGGGAAGCTCCTACAAGGAGCAGTTCTTC	CASSPNSGTSGGSSYKEQFF
TRBJ2-7	NA	many	TRBV7-2	TGTGCCAGCAGCCCCCGGTCGGACGAGCAGTACTTC	CASSPRSDEQYF
TRBJ2-1	NA	few	TRBV11-2	TGTGCCAGCAGCTTAGTAGCTGGATCTGGTGAGCAGTTCTTC	CASSLVAGSGEQFF
TRBJ2-2	TRBD1	few	TRBV7-9	TGTGCCAGCAGCTTATTACGGGACAGGGGAGGAACCGGGGAGCTGTTTTTT	CASSLLRDRGGTGELFF
TRBJ2-1	NA	few	TRBV24-1	TGTGCCACCAGTGAGGGTAGTAGGAGTGAGCAGTTCTTC	CATSEGSRSEQFF
TRBJ2-1	TRBD2	NA	TRBV19	TGTGCCAGTAGCAGAGCTAGCGGGACCTCCTACAATGAGCAGTTCTTC	CASSRASGTSYNEQFF
TRBJ2-1	NA	many	TRBV6-2/TRBV6-3	TGTGCCAGCAGTTACTCTATCCAGCTCGACAATGAGCAGTTCTTC	CASSYSIQLDNEQFF
TRBJ2-1	NA	NA	TRBV19	TGTGCCAGTGGGGGGGCAGGGCGAGTTGCCTACAATGAGCAGTTCTTC	CASGGAGRVAYNEQFF
TRBJ2-1	NA	few	TRBV29-1	TGCAGCGCCCTTACTGGAGGGGACAATGAGCAGTTCTTC	CSALTGGDNEQFF
TRBJ2-7	TRBD1	NA	TRBV7-2	TGTGCCAGCAGCTCTAAGGGGACAGATACCTACGAGCAGTACTTC	CASSSKGTDTYEQYF
TRBJ2-1	NA	few	TRBV27	TGTGCCAGCAGACACCGGGACGGTGTCTACAATGAGCAGTTCTTC	CASRHRDGVYNEQFF
TRBJ2-6	NA	few	TRBV4-1	TGCGCCAGCAGCCAAGTAAGGGGGACTGGGGCCAACGTCCTGACTTTC	CASSQVRGTGANVLTF
TRBJ1-6	NA	many	TRBV7-2	TGTGCCAGCAGCTTAGGCGGCAGGGTTGGTTCACCCCTCCACTTT	CASSLGGRVGSPLHF
TRBJ2-2	NA	NA	TRBV5-6	TGTGCCAGCATCCTCGGTAACACCGGGGAGCTGTTTTTT	CASILGNTGELFF
TRBJ1-5	NA	many	TRBV12-3/TRBV12-4	TGTGCCAGCAGTTTTTTCCAGAATAGCAATCAGCCCCAGCATTTT	CASSFFQNSNQPQHF
TRBJ2-5	NA	NA	TRBV28	TGTGCCAGCAGTTTTGTAGGGCGCGGCGAAGAGACCCAGTACTTC	CASSFVGRGEETQYF
TRBJ2-7	NA	few	TRBV7-2	TGTGCCAGCAGCCCAAGCGGTAGGGAGCAGTACTTC	CASSPSGREQYF
TRBJ2-3	NA	many	TRBV7-2	TGTGCCAGCAGCCTCAGGGGGGGCACAGATACGCAGTATTTT	CASSLRGGTDTQYF
TRBJ2-3	TRBD2	NA	TRBV19	TGTGCCAGTAGTATGTCGGGGGGGCCCCAGGATACGCAGTATTTT	CASSMSGGPQDTQYF
TRBJ2-5	NA	NA	TRBV29-1	TGCAGCGGAACCCCAGGACAGACAATAGAGACCCAGTACTTC	CSGTPGQTIETQYF
TRBJ1-1	TRBD1	few	TRBV4-1	TGCGCCAGCAGCCAAGATACGACAGGGGGATCTGAAGCTTTCTTT	CASSQDTTGGSEAFF
TRBJ2-3	TRBD2	few	TRBV27	TGTGCAGCCCGTCGGGAGGGCCGGAGGGAAGATACGCAGTATTTT	CAARREGRREDTQYF
TRBJ2-2	TRBD1	NA	TRBV28	TGTGCCAGCAGTCAAACAGGGGCGGCCGGGGAGCTGTTTTTT	CASSQTGAAGELFF